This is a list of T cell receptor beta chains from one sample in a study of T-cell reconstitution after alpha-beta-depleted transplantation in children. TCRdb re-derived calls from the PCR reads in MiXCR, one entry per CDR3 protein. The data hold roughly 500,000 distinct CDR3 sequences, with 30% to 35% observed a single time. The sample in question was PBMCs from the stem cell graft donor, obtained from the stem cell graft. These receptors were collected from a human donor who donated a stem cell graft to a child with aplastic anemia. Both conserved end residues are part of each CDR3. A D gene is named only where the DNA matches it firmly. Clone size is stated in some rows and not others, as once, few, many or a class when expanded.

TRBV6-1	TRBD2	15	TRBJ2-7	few	TGTGCCAGCAGGGCCGGGACTAGCGGGTCTTACGAGCAGTACTTC	CASRAGTSGSYEQYF
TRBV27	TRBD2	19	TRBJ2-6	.	TGTGCCAGCAGTTTCCTCCGACTAGCGGGAGACTCTGGGGCCAACGTCCTGACTTTC	CASSFLRLAGDSGANVLTF
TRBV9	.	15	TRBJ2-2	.	TGTGCCAGCAGCTGGGGAACAGGGAACAACGGGGAGCTGTTTTTT	CASSWGTGNNGELFF
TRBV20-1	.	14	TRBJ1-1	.	TGCAGTGCTAGAGAGGGGCCGGCTAACACTGAAGCTTTCTTT	CSAREGPANTEAFF
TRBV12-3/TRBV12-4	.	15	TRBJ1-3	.	TGTGCCAGCAGTTTTTACGCAGGCTCTGGAAACACCATATATTTT	CASSFYAGSGNTIYF
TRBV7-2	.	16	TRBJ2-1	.	TGTGCCAGCAGCCCTGGTGGGGCGAGCTCCTACAATGAGCAGTTCTTC	CASSPGGASSYNEQFF
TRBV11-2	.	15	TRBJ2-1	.	TGTGCCAGCAGCTTAGTCCTAGCGACCACAGGTGAGCAGTTCTTC	CASSLVLATTGEQFF
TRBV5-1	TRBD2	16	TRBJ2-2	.	TGCGCCAGCAGACCAGACTTAGCGGGAGGAGTCGGGGAGCTGTTTTTT	CASRPDLAGGVGELFF
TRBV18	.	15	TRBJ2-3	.	TGTGCCAGCTCACCACATAAGGCCGGGTCAGATACGCAGTATTTT	CASSPHKAGSDTQYF
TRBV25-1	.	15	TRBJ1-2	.	TGTGCCAGCAGTGACCCCGGGGGGATACGATATGGCTACACCTTC	CASSDPGGIRYGYTF
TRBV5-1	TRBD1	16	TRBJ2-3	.	TGCGCCAGCAGCTTTCCCCGAGGACAGGGCGCAGATACGCAGTATTTT	CASSFPRGQGADTQYF
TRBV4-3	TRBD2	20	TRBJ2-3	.	TGCGCCAGCAGCCAAGGGCCTTCCGGGGTAGCGGGAAGGAATACAGATACGCAGTATTTT	CASSQGPSGVAGRNTDTQYF
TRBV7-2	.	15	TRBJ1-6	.	TGTGCCAGCAGCACAAGCAGACAGTATAATTCACCCCTCCACTTT	CASSTSRQYNSPLHF
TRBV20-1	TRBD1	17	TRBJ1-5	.	TGCAGTGCTAGAGGAGGGGGGACAGGCCTTCAGGTTCAGCCCCAGCATTTT	CSARGGGTGLQVQPQHF
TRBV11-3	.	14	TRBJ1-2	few	TGTGCCAGCAGCCCTCTTTCAACCCTCTATGGCTACACCTTC	CASSPLSTLYGYTF